This TCR beta chain was sequenced for a study of T cells expressing NK-cell markers. Study-wide findings and caveats: The CD3+CD56-NKG2C+ fraction was also led by these clonotypes in a few donors.

With regard to this clonotype: The antigen is unknown.

CDR3 length equals 16 residues. Germline lookup yields CDR1 DFQATT and CDR2 SNEGSKA (reference sequence). The authors made TCR beta cDNA libraries by 5'RACE template switching. This switching added a universal primer site and UMIs. No DNA is given; TCRdb re-called the 5' RACE reads and lists each CDR3 protein once. This table holds 550,000 to 600,000 distinct CDR3 sequences. The TCR originated in a man younger than 35 in good health. V is TRBV20-1 and J is TRBJ1-5; TCRdb proposes TRBD1, but this gene call is untestable without DNA. Material for sequencing was blood T cells: a sorted CD56 or NKG2C T cell subset, CD4+ or CD8+ T cells, or bulk PBMC T cells (not recorded which). The CDR3 spells CSARKPGTGLDQPQHF.